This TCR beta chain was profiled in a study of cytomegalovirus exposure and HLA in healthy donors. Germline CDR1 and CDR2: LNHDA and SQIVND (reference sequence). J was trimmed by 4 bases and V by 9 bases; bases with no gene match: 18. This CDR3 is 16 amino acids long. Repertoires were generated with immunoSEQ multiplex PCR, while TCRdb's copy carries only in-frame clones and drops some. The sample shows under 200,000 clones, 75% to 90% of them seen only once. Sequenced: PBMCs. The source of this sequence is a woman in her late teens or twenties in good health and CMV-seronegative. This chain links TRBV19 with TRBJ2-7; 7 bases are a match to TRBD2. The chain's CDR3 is CASSPLAAQGDYEQYF. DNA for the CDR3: TGTGCCAGCTCGCCCCTAGCGGCCCAAGGGGATTACGAGCAGTACTTC. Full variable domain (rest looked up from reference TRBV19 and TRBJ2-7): DGGITQSPKYLFRKEGQNVTLSCEQNLNHDAMYWYRQDPGQGLRLIYYSQIVNDFQKGDIAEGYSVSREKKESFPLTVTSAQKNPTAFYLCASSPLAAQGDYEQYFGPGTRLTVT.